Sequencing of this T cell receptor (beta chain) was carried out in a study of blood T cells in healthy people across ages. Study-wide results and limits: Donor CMV status was unknown, possibly confounding expanded clonotype changes.

This clonotype was counted a single time. Its target is unknown. Together with a sample-barcoded 5' primer, a J-beta primer mix was included in a second PCR lasting about 6 to 11 cycles. MiXCR, run by TCRdb on the 5' RACE reads, gives a single entry per CDR3 protein. The sample has 1.5 million to 2 million distinct CDR3 sequences; about 50% are singletons. The extraction recovered at least 5.5 micrograms of total RNA per sample. Germline lookup yields CDR1 MNHEY and CDR2 SMNVEV (reference sequence). There are 15 residues in the CDR3. J is TRBJ2-4 and V is TRBV27; no firm D call. Judging by the DNA end, TRBJ2-7 fits better; the J call may be wrong. This TCR came from a woman in her thirties or forties in good health. Sequenced sample: blood. The CDR3 loop is CASSLVGNTFYEQYF. The CDR3 bases are TGTGCCAGCAGTTTAGTTGGGAACACCTTCTACGAGCAGTACTTC.